In its sample, the clone carrying this T cell receptor beta chain was seen a few times. Its antigen is still unknown. This specimen comes from a study of T-cell memory formation after mild COVID-19. Study context: TCR clusters were largely donor specific. Study conclusions and caveats: Within pre-infection memory, some responding clones were found, suggesting cross-reactive memory joined. Chiefly within CM and EM were the contracting CD4+ clones; CD8+ ones were within EMRA.

TCR alpha and TCR beta cDNA libraries carrying sample barcodes and UMIs were produced by 5'RACE using constant-segment primers. In TCRdb, the 5' RACE reads were re-called with MiXCR into one record per CDR3 protein. In the table there are around 130,000 distinct CDR3 sequences, roughly 15% of which are singletons. Per germline, CDR1 DFQATT and CDR2 SNEGSKA (reference sequence). V shed 1 base and J shed 8 bases, with 14 bases lying between them. The CDR3 totals 13 residues. The sequence came from an adult woman who had mild COVID-19 (a few samples of this study predate the infection). Cell type and time point are not known. The sequenced material came from PBMCs or a T cell subset sorted from them (not recorded which). The rearrangement links TRBV20-1 to TRBJ1-2, with D maybe TRBD1 (5 bases). The CDR3 loop reads CSARGGVLEGYTF. The CDR3 DNA reads TGCAGTGCTAGAGGGGGGGTGCTAGAAGGCTACACCTTC.